Here is one T cell receptor beta chain with its context. This clone's antigen is unknown. Base qualities are not at hand, and no much larger clone is one base apart. From its cysteine to its phenylalanine, the CDR3 spans 19 amino acids. Only the CDR3 DNA is retained, 57 bases long and in frame from the first base. The CDR3 regions of human TCRbeta chains were analyzed by immunosequencing. The paper's processing steps were these. Repertoire TCRs were matched against a reference library of SARS-CoV-2-specific TCRs generated with the MIRA antigen-specificity platform. Breadth was defined as the fraction of unique TCRs that were SARS-CoV-2-associated, and depth was defined as the fraction of total T cells that were SARS-CoV-2-associated. Each spike-specific TCR was assigned to its reactive spike region and to a CD4 or CD8 class using the MIRA data. Log10-transformed breadth and depth values were compared by one-way ANOVA with Sidak's multiple comparisons tests. Here the immuneACCESS table is served through TCRdb, limited to in-frame sequences with V and J called. Missing clones are a known gap in these copies; in checked studies unresolved V genes cover under half, and the rest lacks a known reason. V and J calls and clone size are those listed in that table; D and trimming were worked out from the DNA. In this sample the table shows about 86,000 clones, around nine tenths of which occur a single time. The ten most abundant clones make up around 7% of the sample.

This entry is derived from a study of T cell responses to AZD1222 COVID-19 vaccine (dated by TCRdb to 2020 to 2022). Study-wide context: A total of under 250 trial participants underwent TCR sequencing, of whom about 210 had received two doses of AZD1222 and roughly 26 had received two doses of the MenACWY control vaccine. Trial participants were enrolled by age into 18-55, 56-69 and 70-plus year subgroups, with around 140, 26 and 57 TCR-sequenced participants respectively. General study outcomes and caveats: Vaccine-associated CD4 TCRs spanned the whole spike protein, with dominant responses in regions 160-218 and 743-854. In the small 56-69-year group, the increase in depth fell short of significance, most likely because of low power. Nearly half of unique spike-specific TCRs reportedly recognized epitopes outside regions mutated in the B.1.351 and B.1.1.7 variants. Conclusions about previously exposed vaccinees are limited, since just a handful of AZD1222 recipients were seropositive for SARS-CoV-2 at baseline. Most participants were white British and females outnumbered males, and the authors suggested that clonal diversity may have been underestimated. Because no day 14 peak-response samples were available, the repertoires could be characterized only after the peak T cell response. After two AZD1222 doses, spike-specific TCR breadth and depth were significantly higher than at day 0 and than in MenACWY recipients.

The sample's time point label is to be understood as: about 28 days (+/-7) after the second vaccine dose. AZD1222 recipients with second doses at about 4 weeks or about 12 weeks were pooled, because spike-specific TCR depth and breadth did not differ between schedules. Samples from vaccinated people were obtained from the UK trials COV001 and COV002, which included a single-blind randomized controlled phase 2/3 trial of AZD1222 (ChAdOx1 nCoV-19) in healthy adults. Trial participant PBMC samples were collected at day 0 and day 28 after the second dose for TCRbeta chain sequencing. The sequences come from peripheral blood, collected 28 days after the second AZD1222 dose. This TCR was recovered from an adult who received the AZD1222 COVID-19 vaccine. Recombination linked TRBV21-1 to TRBJ1-6; no DNA check was done on the table's D call, TRBD1. TRBV21-1 is recorded as a pseudogene. This receptor carries the CDR3 CASSARDRGIRNNNSPLHF. The nucleotides read TGTGCCAGCAGCGCCCGGGACAGGGGGATAAGGAACAACAATTCACCCCTCCACTTT.